This is a list of T cell receptor beta chains from one sample in a study of tumor and adjacent non-tumor tissue in lung cancer. MiXCR, run by TCRdb on the multiplex PCR reads, gives a single entry per CDR3 protein. The sample lists approximately 82,000 distinct CDR3 sequences, over 65% occurring once. The specimen sequenced was distant non-tumor lung tissue. These TCRs come from a man in his 70s with non-small cell lung cancer. The CDR3 runs from the conserved cysteine through the conserved F or W. D genes are given only for firm matches. The size of a clone is reported for some rows only, either as once, few or many, or as a class for expanded clones.

TRBJ1-1,NA,TRBV10-3,15,NA,CDISETKGKITEALF,TGTGACATCAGTGAGACTAAGGGGAAGATAACTGAAGCTTTATTT
TRBJ1-1,TRBD1,TRBV29-1,15,NA,CSVRRPGGGRTGAFF,TGCAGCGTGAGAAGACCAGGGGGTGGCCGAACTGGAGCTTTCTTT
TRBJ2-2,TRBD1,TRBV6-5,17,many,CASSYYAGTANTGELFF,TGTGCCAGCAGTTACTACGCCGGGACAGCGAACACCGGGGAGCTGTTTTTT
TRBJ1-1,NA,TRBV6-2/TRBV6-3,15,NA,CANRPFVGQRRGAFF,TGTGCCAACCGACCCTTTGTGGGACAAAGAAGAGGAGCTTTCTTT
TRBJ1-2,NA,TRBV5-1,14,few,CASTPSGGAYGYTF,TGCGCCAGCACCCCGAGCGGGGGGGCCTATGGCTACACCTTC
TRBJ1-1,NA,TRBV5-4,13,NA,CTSSGSTNTETFF,TGTACCAGCAGCGGCAGTACGAACACTGAAACTTTCTTT
TRBJ1-2,TRBD1,TRBV29-1,13,many,CSVIEQGAGGYTF,TGCAGCGTTATCGAACAGGGGGCCGGGGGCTACACCTTC
TRBJ1-2,NA,TRBV20-1,13,NA,CSALDHVNYGYTF,TGCAGTGCATTGGATCATGTTAACTATGGCTACACCTTC
TRBJ2-1,TRBD2,TRBV11-1,15,few,CASSPNYGVSGSQFF,TGTGCCAGCAGCCCAAATTACGGGGTTAGCGGGAGTCAGTTCTTC
TRBJ2-5,NA,TRBV20-1,17,few,CSARDLGERGYQETQYF,TGCAGTGCTAGAGATTTGGGGGAGAGGGGGTACCAAGAGACCCAGTACTTC
TRBJ1-5,NA,TRBV6-5,14,NA,CANSDRFSNQPQHF,TGTGCCAACAGTGACAGATTTAGCAATCAACCCCAGCATTTT
TRBJ1-5,NA,TRBV12-5,14,NA,CASGLAAGSQSQNF,TGTGCTAGTGGACTTGCCGCTGGCAGTCAGTCCCAGAATTTT
TRBJ2-3,NA,TRBV5-4,15,NA,CDSNQSQTQTDTQYF,TGTGACAGCAACCAGTCCCAGACACAGACAGATACGCAGTATTTT
TRBJ2-2,NA,TRBV6-2/TRBV6-3,12,NA,CASNTNTGKLFF,TGTGCAAGCAATACCAACACCGGGAAGCTGTTTTTT
TRBJ2-5,NA,TRBV5-6,15,NA,CASSFRSVPVETQYF,TGTGCCAGCAGCTTCCGATCGGTACCAGTGGAGACCCAGTACTTC
TRBJ2-1,NA,TRBV6-5,13,NA,CASSYRLDCEQFF,TGTGCCAGTAGTTACCGACTAGACTGTGAGCAGTTCTTC
TRBJ2-1,NA,TRBV6-5,11,NA,CASNTVNDQFF,TGTGCCAGCAACACCGTGAATGATCAGTTCTTC
TRBJ2-1,NA,TRBV20-1,15,NA,CGAPQSGGECNEQFF,TGCGGTGCTCCTCAAAGCGGAGGAGAATGCAATGAGCAGTTCTTC
TRBJ2-2,NA,TRBV6-1,15,few,CASSLGGVYTGELFF,TGTGCCAGTAGCTTAGGGGGGGTGTACACCGGGGAGCTGTTTTTT
TRBJ2-7,NA,TRBV6-1,13,NA,CASKIGGSYEQYF,TGTGCCAGCAAGATCGGCGGCTCCTACGAGCAGTACTTC
TRBJ2-7,NA,TRBV11-1,14,NA,CVSSLGYGDYEQYF,TGTGTCAGCAGCTTAGGCTACGGGGACTACGAGCAGTACTTC
TRBJ1-2,NA,TRBV4-2,16,once,CASSPIGTNILYGYTF,TGTGCCAGCAGCCCTATCGGGACGAATATCCTCTATGGCTACACCTTC
TRBJ2-2,TRBD1,TRBV10-1,16,NA,CISSGNRGSVTGELFF,TGCATCAGCAGTGGAAACAGGGGGTCGGTCACCGGGGAACTGTTTTTT
TRBJ2-2,TRBD1,TRBV11-2,16,NA,CASNFRTGPSTGELFF,TGTGCCAGCAACTTTCGGACAGGCCCTTCCACTGGGGAGCTGTTTTTT
TRBJ1-1,NA,TRBV11-3,13,once,CASSPPTNTEDFF,TGTGCCAGCAGTCCCCCGACGAACACTGAAGATTTCTTT
TRBJ2-3,NA,TRBV6-5,14,NA,CASSFGSVTETQYF,TGTGCCAGCAGTTTTGGTAGCGTCACAGAAACGCAGTATTTT
TRBJ2-4,TRBD1,TRBV6-2/TRBV6-3,14,NA,CASSSSGQGDIQYF,TGTGCCAGCAGTTCTTCTGGACAGGGGGATATTCAGTACTTC
TRBJ2-1,NA,TRBV5-1,15,many,CASSFPRGANNEQFF,TGCGCCAGCAGCTTTCCCAGGGGCGCGAACAATGAGCAGTTCTTC
TRBJ2-5,TRBD1,TRBV7-8,18,NA,CASRSQGAGAMIRETQYF,TGTGCCAGCAGGTCACAGGGGGCTGGGGCAATGATTCGAGAGACCCAGTACTTC
TRBJ1-1,NA,TRBV20-1,14,NA,CSGRMFGQHTEAFF,TGTAGTGGTAGGATGTTCGGGCAGCACACTGAAGCTTTCTTT
TRBJ2-7,NA,TRBV20-1,12,NA,CDARDERSEQYF,TGCGATGCTAGAGATGAGCGGAGCGAGCAGTACTTC
TRBJ2-6,NA,TRBV4-2,16,NA,CANSPEPGSGANVLTF,TGTGCCAACAGCCCTGAGCCGGGATCTGGGGCCAACGTCCTGACTTTC
TRBJ1-3,NA,TRBV6-5,14,NA,CASSYGKSGNTLYF,TGTGCCAGCAGTTACGGGAAGTCTGGGAACACCTTATATTTC
TRBJ2-3,NA,TRBV4-2,14,once,CASPRWGVTDTQYF,TGTGCCAGTCCGAGATGGGGTGTAACAGATACACAGTATTTT
TRBJ2-5,TRBD2,TRBV29-1,18,NA,CSVNSIGLAGGKQETQYF,TGCAGCGTTAATTCTATTGGACTAGCGGGGGGGAAACAAGAGACCCAATACTTC
TRBJ2-2,NA,TRBV20-1,15,NA,CRAPREGRVTGELFF,TGCAGAGCTCCCCGTGAGGGGCGGGTCACCGGGGAGCTGTTTTTT
TRBJ1-5,TRBD1,TRBV6-6,14,many,CASSRTGPPGPQHF,TGTGCCAGCAGTCGGACAGGGCCCCCCGGGCCCCAGCATTTT
TRBJ1-5,NA,TRBV12-3/TRBV12-4,15,NA,CASSIGGGGNQPQHF,TGTGCCAGCAGTATAGGAGGCGGTGGCAATCAGCCCCAGCATTTT
TRBJ2-1,TRBD2,TRBV6-2/TRBV6-3,19,NA,CASSYGTSRSGRGYIEQFF,TGTGCCAGCAGTTATGGGACTAGCAGGAGTGGACGTGGGTACATTGAGCAGTTCTTC
TRBJ2-7,TRBD2,TRBV29-1,13,NA,CSVQTSGAGEQYF,TGCAGCGTCCAGACTAGCGGAGCCGGGGAGCAGTACTTC
TRBJ2-7,NA,TRBV28,15,NA,CARSSDKLPSYEQYF,TGTGCCCGCAGTTCGGACAAACTGCCCTCTTACGAGCAGTACTTC
TRBJ2-2,TRBD1,TRBV11-2,16,NA,CASSIVGTGVPEEPFF,TGTGCCAGCAGCATAGTGGGCACAGGGGTTCCCGAGGAGCCGTTTTTT
TRBJ2-7,TRBD1,TRBV7-9,14,NA,CASGAGTGAYQQYF,TGTGCCAGCGGCGCCGGGACAGGGGCCTACCAGCAGTACTTC
TRBJ2-5,NA,TRBV6-6,16,NA,CANSYPGVSGQETQYF,TGTGCCAACAGTTACCCTGGGGTTAGCGGACAAGAGACCCAGTACTTC
TRBJ2-7,NA,TRBV11-3,15,NA,CASSLDGGRSYERYF,TGTGCCAGCAGCTTAGATGGCGGTAGAAGCTACGAGCGGTATTTC
TRBJ1-2,NA,TRBV29-1,16,NA,CSVVPYHCSGEDGYTF,NA
TRBJ1-1,TRBD1,TRBV4-1,16,NA,CASSQIIDRGNTEAFF,TGCGCCAGCAGCCAAATCATAGACAGGGGAAACACTGAAGCATTCTTT
TRBJ2-1,NA,TRBV10-2,15,NA,CASRSPGPYSHVQFF,TGCGCCAGCAGGTCACCGGGACCCTATTCTCATGTGCAGTTCTTC
TRBJ1-2,NA,TRBV6-5,13,NA,CASMRAPGVGCTF,TGTGCCAGCATGCGGGCTCCCGGAGTTGGCTGCACCTTC
TRBJ2-7,NA,TRBV29-1,13,NA,CSVGVSGAGEQYF,TGCAGCGTCGGGGTTAGCGGAGCCGGGGAGCAGTACTTC
TRBJ1-2,NA,TRBV29-1,13,NA,CSVEDIPNYSYTF,TGCAGCGTTGAAGACATCCCTAACTATAGCTACACCTTC
TRBJ2-2,TRBD2,TRBV5-8,17,NA,CASSQKRGLVQAGELFF,TGTGCCAGCAGCCAGAAGCGGGGACTAGTGCAGGCCGGGGAGCTGTTTTTT
TRBJ2-7,TRBD2,TRBV7-8,16,NA,CTSSSSGLAGIYEQYF,TGTACCAGCAGCTCATCCGGACTAGCGGGAATTTACGAGCAGTACTTC
TRBJ2-3,NA,TRBV11-2,14,NA,CASISQGFSDTQYF,TGTGCCAGCATCTCACAAGGGTTCTCAGATACGCAGTACTTT